The TCR beta chain described here comes from a study of OX40 agonist ivuxolimab in advanced cancers. Regarding the complete study: The costimulatory receptor OX40 (CD134) was targeted by ivuxolimab, a fully human IgG2 agonistic monoclonal antibody. Intravenous ivuxolimab was administered to patients every 2 weeks at six dose levels: 0.01, 0.1, 0.3, 1.5, 3 and 10 mg/kg. Of the roughly 51 patients in dose escalation, about 20 had hepatocellular carcinoma, some 15 had melanoma, 9 had renal cell carcinoma and 9 had head and neck cancer. In the dose-escalation cohort, 82.7% of patients were male, and the mean age was approximately 64 years, with a range of about 23 to 85. Prior anti-PD-1, anti-PD-L1 or anti-CTLA-4 therapy was permitted, and checkpoint inhibitors had been received by less than 45% of dose-escalation patients. Partial responses occurred in three dose-escalation patients, of whom one had hepatocellular carcinoma and two had cutaneous melanoma. The purpose of peripheral TCRbeta sequencing was to test whether ivuxolimab changed TCR sequence diversity and led to clonal T-cell expansion. The paper describes the monotherapy dose-escalation part (N = 52 patients) of the phase I trial of ivuxolimab.

Results the study describes overall, beyond this receptor: On average, CD8+ T cells showed more expanded clones than CD4+ T cells after ivuxolimab. In partial responders in the 0.1-3.0 mg/kg groups, normalized peripheral clonal expansion was found to be among the lowest, especially among CD8+ T cells. The antigen specificity of the peripheral T cells that underwent clonal expansion was not determined. Low levels of normalized T-cell clonal expansion were also seen in some patients who did not respond. At doses of 0.1 to 3.0 mg/kg, clonal expansion of both CD4+ and CD8+ T cells in blood was seen between baseline and week 6.

Genomic DNA was isolated from the sorted cells so that the TCRbeta CDR3 region could be sequenced. TCRbeta CDR3 regions were sequenced using the immunoSEQ Assay. Imported from immuneACCESS, the table was reduced by TCRdb to in-frame sequences with V and J called. These copies leave out some clones; in studies compared against another copy, an unresolved V gene accounts for under half, and the cause of the remainder is not known. In this sample the table shows 20,000 or so clones, approximately 82% of which occur a single time. The top ten constitute about an eighth of the sample. The germline V gene provides CDR1 MDHEN and CDR2 SYDVKM. Clipping removes 2 bases from V and 3 bases from J, with 6 as the unmatched junction base count. From cysteine to phenylalanine, the CDR3 is 16 amino acids long. Only the CDR3 DNA is retained, 48 bases long and in frame from the first base. The trial excluded patients who had a history of autoimmune disease or who were on systemic immunosuppression. In every dose cohort, peripheral blood was drawn for TCR sequencing at baseline, cycle 4 day 1, and cycle 7 day 1. Samples were obtained from an open-label, multicenter, first-in-human phase I dose-escalation trial of ivuxolimab. Adults with locally advanced or metastatic melanoma, renal cell carcinoma, hepatocellular carcinoma or head and neck squamous cell carcinoma were enrolled in the trial. Before TCR sequencing, CD4+ T cells and CD8+ T cells from peripheral blood were sorted into separate populations.

With regard to this clone: What antigen it recognizes has not been identified. Base quality data are lacking; no much larger clone is found one base away.

The chain joins TRBV28 to TRBJ1-3, with TRBD1 matching 8 junction bases. The source is an adult with an advanced solid tumor such as melanoma, head and neck, liver or kidney cancer. The source was CD4+ or CD8+ T cells sorted from blood, collected in a trial of the OX40 agonist ivuxolimab. At the DNA level, the sequence is TGTGCCAGCAGTTTAGGGCAGGGGGCGGTTGGAAACACCATATATTTT. It is translated as CASSLGQGAVGNTIYF.